Below are 25 T cell receptor beta chains sequenced from a single sample in a study of CD8 T cells in ankylosing spondylitis. TCRdb called the 5' RACE reads again in MiXCR, with one record for every CDR3 protein. The sample has a few hundred thousand distinct CDR3 sequences; 20% to 25% are singletons. The specimen was blood, either unsorted or a sorted T cell fraction (not recorded which). These receptors were taken from a male donor with ankylosing spondylitis or in good health (not recorded which).

The V gene is TRBV29-1, the J gene TRBJ1-2; 9 bases align to TRBD1. The V segment lost 3 bases and the J segment 4 bases; nucleotides outside the gene matches: 9. The CDR3 is 15 amino acids. From germline, CDR1 is SQVTM and CDR2 ANQGSEA. The CDR3 DNA reads as TGCAGCGTTGATCCGCCCCTGACAGGGGGCTATGGCTACACCTTC. Its protein is CSVDPPLTGGYGYTF.

The V and J genes are TRBV15 and TRBJ2-3; the D is unclear. Germline CDR1 LNHNV, CDR2 YYDKDF (reference sequence). This CDR3 comprises 13 residues. V dropped 3 bases and J dropped 6 bases, with 10 bases sitting between them. This CDR3 is CATSSSTLDTQYF. The CDR3 bases are TGTGCCACCAGCAGTAGCACTTTGGATACGCAGTATTTT.

This clonotype turned up a few times. The chain joins TRBV10-3 to TRBJ2-2, with D unresolved. CDR1 is ENHRY, CDR2 SYGVKD, per germline. V was shortened by 5 bases and J by 0 bases, with 7 bases between the two germline ends. The CDR3 is 14 amino acids. The CDR3 sequence is CAISLTPNTGELFF. In nucleotides, the CDR3 is TGTGCCATCAGTCTGACACCGAACACCGGGGAGCTGTTTTTT.

This clonotype has more than one count but fewer than ten. The rearrangement joins TRBV6-2 or TRBV6-3 to TRBJ2-1, with a possible D match to TRBD1 (5 bases). This CDR3 is 14 amino acids long. Looked up from germline, CDR1 is MNHEY and CDR2 is SVGEGT. The V end was cut by 7 bases, the J end by 4 bases, with 14 bases between. The CDR3 DNA sequence: TGTGCCAGCACAGAACAGGTGGATTACAATGAGCAGTTCTTC. It encodes CASTEQVDYNEQFF.

This clonotype has a handful of counts. The gene calls are TRBV7-2 and TRBJ1-2; tentative D call: TRBD1 (5 bases). The length of the CDR3 is 13 residues. Germline CDR1 and CDR2: SGHTA and FQGNSA. V lost 2 bases to trimming and J lost 8 bases, with 12 bases between them. The CDR3 here is CASSLIGAGGYTF. CDR3 in DNA: TGTGCCAGCAGCTTAATTGGGGCAGGCGGCTACACCTTC.

This clonotype appeared a few times. V is TRBV11-1 and J is TRBJ2-3; 8 bases map to TRBD2. The CDR3 is 18 amino acids. Trimming took 6 bases from V and 2 from J; bases not matched to a gene: 16. Germline CDR1 reads SGHAT; CDR2 reads FQDESV (reference sequence). The CDR3 DNA reads as TGTGCCAGCAGACAACTAGAACCCACGGGGGGGCCCACAGATACGCAGTATTTT. Encoded protein: CASRQLEPTGGPTDTQYF. Supplemented by reference TRBV11-1 and TRBJ2-3, the full variable domain reads EAEVAQSPRYKITEKSQAVAFWCDPISGHATLYWYRQILGQGPELLVQFQDESVVDDSQLPKDRFSAERLKGVDSTLKIQPAELGDSAMYLCASRQLEPTGGPTDTQYFGPGTRLTVL.

The V and J genes are TRBV13 and TRBJ2-7; D uncertain. The CDR3 contains 13 residues. V was clipped by 4 bases and J by 2 bases, with 9 bases between them. From germline, CDR1 is PRHDT and CDR2 FYEKMQ (reference sequence). The CDR3 protein is CASSSRATYEQYF. CDR3 nucleotides: TGTGCCAGCAGCTCAAGAGCGACCTACGAGCAGTACTTC. The full variable domain, its missing parts supplied by reference TRBV13 and TRBJ2-7, is AAGVIQSPRHLIKEKRETATLKCYPIPRHDTVYWYQQGPGQDPQFLISFYEKMQSDKGSIPDRFSAQQFSDYHSELNMSSLELGDSALYFCASSSRATYEQYFGPGTRLTVT.

The genes are TRBV29-1 and TRBJ2-3; possibly TRBD2 for D (7 bases). This CDR3 contains 15 residues. Trimming removed 0 bases from V and 5 bases from J, with 15 bases in between. Germline V CDR1 and CDR2: SQVTM, ANQGSEA. The CDR3 here is CSVEDLGGLVDTQYF. DNA of the CDR3: TGCAGCGTTGAAGATCTCGGGGGGCTAGTAGATACGCAGTATTTT.

The V call is TRBV15, the J call TRBJ2-3; either TRBD1 or TRBD2 may supply D (6 bases each). Germline loops: CDR1 LNHNV, CDR2 YYDKDF (reference sequence). The CDR3 is 15 amino acids. Between the trimmed V and J ends, which lost 3 bases and 2 bases, there was a span of 12 bases. The CDR3: CATSSSRGVTDTQYF. CDR3 coding DNA: TGTGCCACCAGCAGTTCGAGGGGGGTCACAGATACGCAGTATTTT. Supplemented by reference TRBV15 and TRBJ2-3, the full variable domain reads DAMVIQNPRYQVTQFGKPVTLSCSQTLNHNVMYWYQQKSSQAPKLLFHYYDKDFNNEADTPDNFQSRRPNTSFCFLDIRSPGLGDTAMYLCATSSSRGVTDTQYFGPGTRLTVL.

This chain uses TRBV5-6 with TRBJ2-1; 8 bases are a match to TRBD1. V was clipped by 0 bases and J by 7 bases; unmatched bases: 3. CDR1 SGHDT and CDR2 YYEEEE come from the germline V gene. This CDR3 has 14 residues. Here the CDR3 DNA reads TGTGCCAGCAGCTTGGTTACAGGGGGGAATGAGCAGTTCTTC. The encoded protein is CASSLVTGGNEQFF.

The chain couples TRBV5-1 to TRBJ2-3; no clear D. The V end lost 4 bases, the J end lost 1 base, and 13 bases lay between the germline ends. Per the germline V gene, CDR1 is SGHRS and CDR2 is YFSETQ. CDR3 length equals 15 residues. CDR3 nucleotide sequence: TGCGCCAGCAGCCGACGAGGCCTCGGCACAGATACGCAGTATTTT. It encodes CASSRRGLGTDTQYF. The whole variable domain, filled in from reference TRBV5-1 and TRBJ2-3, reads KAGVTQTPRYLIKTRGQQVTLSCSPISGHRSVSWYQQTPGQGLQFLFEYFSETQRNKGNFPGRFSGRQFSNSRSEMNVSTLELGDSALYLCASSRRGLGTDTQYFGPGTRLTVL.

This sequence joins TRBV7-9 and TRBJ1-1, with 10 bases aligning to TRBD1. From germline, CDR1 is SEHNR and CDR2 FQNEAQ (reference sequence). Trimming removed 6 bases from V and 4 bases from J; junction bases left unmatched: 5. This CDR3 region has 14 residues. The CDR3, as DNA: TGTGCCAGCAGTTACCGGGACAGGGGCACTGAAGCTTTCTTT. This sequence encodes CASSYRDRGTEAFF.

This chain connects TRBV30 to TRBJ2-7; TRBD1 matches 11 bases. The CDR3 spans 14 residues. V was pared by 4 bases and J by 4 bases, with 6 bases of the junction left unmatched. The V gene's germline CDR1 is GTSNPN and CDR2 SVGIG (reference sequence). The CDR3 DNA reads as TGTGCCTGGAATCCCGGGACAGGGGGATACGAGCAGTACTTC. Residues: CAWNPGTGGYEQYF.

The sample holds a few counts of this clonotype. J is TRBJ1-3 and V is TRBV2, with D possibly being TRBD1 (5 bases). Germline CDR1 SNHLY, CDR2 FYNNEI. V lost 7 bases and J lost 6, with 16 bases in between. This CDR3 region has 14 residues. CDR3 sequence: CASISPGDKNTIYF. CDR3 in DNA: TGTGCCAGCATCTCCCCGGGGGATAAAAACACCATATATTTT.

The rearrangement joins TRBV12-3 or TRBV12-4 to TRBJ2-3, with D unclear. The V end was cut by 5 bases, the J end by 0 bases, with 9 bases between. The CDR3 is 14 residues long. CDR3 sequence reads: CASSTDTSTDTQYF. In nucleotides, the CDR3 is TGTGCCAGCAGTACAGACACTAGCACAGATACGCAGTATTTT.

The J gene is TRBJ2-2, the V gene TRBV6-1, with 7 bases fitting TRBD1. Germline assignment: CDR1 MNHNS and CDR2 SASEGT. The CDR3 has 16 amino acids. V shed 7 bases and J 1 base; nucleotides not matched to a gene: 9. CDR3 loop: CASTEIGQVNTGELFF. The CDR3 DNA is TGTGCCAGCACCGAAATCGGACAGGTGAACACCGGGGAGCTGTTTTTT.

The V gene is TRBV12-3 or TRBV12-4, the J gene TRBJ2-3; 8 bases agree with TRBD2. Germline trimming cut 5 bases from V and 4 bases from J; bases unmatched to any gene: 8. The CDR3 loop spans 15 amino acids. The CDR3 spells CASSGRLAGPDTQYF. Here the CDR3 DNA reads TGTGCCAGCAGTGGCAGGCTAGCGGGCCCAGATACGCAGTATTTT.

This clonotype was detected a few times. V and J are TRBV6-1 and TRBJ1-1; 8 bases match TRBD1. V trimming: 2 bases; J trimming: 0 bases; junction bases outside the gene matches: 5. This CDR3 comprises 16 residues. Looked up from germline, CDR1 is MNHNS and CDR2 is SASEGT. For the CDR3, the DNA is TGTGCCAGCAGTGAAAGGAACAGGGGGTTGAACACTGAAGCTTTCTTT. Translating gives CASSERNRGLNTEAFF.

This clonotype appeared many times. The V gene is TRBV29-1, the J gene TRBJ2-1; the D gene is possibly TRBD1 (6 bases). This CDR3 has 13 amino acids. Germline loops: CDR1 SQVTM, CDR2 ANQGSEA. The germline V and J ends were trimmed by 7 bases and 6 bases, with 16 bases remaining between them. CDR3 region: CSGVDSTPNEQFF. The CDR3, as DNA: TGCAGCGGGGTGGACAGTACACCCAATGAGCAGTTCTTC.

The chain couples TRBV10-3 to TRBJ1-1; 7 nucleotides line up with TRBD1. The ends lost 0 bases at V and 8 bases at J; junction bases unmatched: 9. Germline V CDR1 and CDR2: ENHRY, SYGVKD. CDR3 length equals 15 residues. The CDR3 DNA sequence: TGTGCCATCAGTGAGTCAGAGACAGGGAGGGAAGAAGCTTTCTTT. Its translation is CAISESETGREEAFF.

This clonotype was observed a handful of times. The chain uses TRBV7-9 and TRBJ1-2; D gene unclear. CDR1 is SEHNR and CDR2 is FQNEAQ in the germline V gene (reference sequence). CDR3 length: 16 residues. V gave up 4 bases and J gave up 2 bases, with 17 bases separating them. In DNA, the CDR3 is TGTGCCAGCAGCTCACCGATCAACGGGCTGAACTATGGCTACACCTTC. It yields the protein CASSSPINGLNYGYTF.

A single count supports this clonotype. A read error may produce the germline difference seen at one junction end. The chain carries TRBV27 and TRBJ2-1, with 8 bases matching TRBD2. The CDR3 is made up of 15 amino acids. CDR1 MNHEY and CDR2 SMNVEV come from the germline V gene (reference sequence). The CDR3 DNA follows: TGTGCCAGCAGCTTATCGGGACTAGGTCCCAATGAGCAGTTCTTC. This encodes CASSLSGLGPNEQFF.

This clonotype was counted a single time. The chain couples TRBV15 to TRBJ1-1; perhaps TRBD1 as D (6 bases). Germline V gives CDR1 LNHNV, CDR2 YYDKDF (reference sequence). Trimming left V 4 bases short and J 4 bases short, with 22 bases between. The CDR3 is 17 amino acids. CDR3 in amino acids: CATSTWDIPYEGTEAFF. For the CDR3, the DNA is TGTGCCACCAGCACCTGGGACATCCCATATGAGGGCACTGAAGCTTTCTTT.

At least ten counts were recorded for this clonotype. The genes are TRBV7-6 and TRBJ2-3; 7 nucleotides align to TRBD2. The germline V gene has CDR1 SGHVS and CDR2 FNYEAQ. CDR3 length: 14 amino acids. The V gene end was trimmed by 7 bases and the J gene end by 0 bases; junction bases not matched to a gene: 4. CDR3 loop: CASTGGSSTDTQYF. The CDR3 nucleotides read TGTGCCAGCACCGGGGGGTCTAGCACAGATACGCAGTATTTT. The full variable domain, completed using reference TRBV7-6 and TRBJ2-3, is GAGVSQSPRYKVTKRGQDVALRCDPISGHVSLYWYRQALGQGPEFLTYFNYEAQQDKSGLPNDRFSAERPEGSISTLTIQRTEQRDSAMYRCASTGGSSTDTQYFGPGTRLTVL.

This rearrangement joins TRBV7-9 to TRBJ2-7; unclear D gene. CDR3 length: 14 amino acids. Germline-derived CDR1 and CDR2 are SEHNR and FQNEAQ (reference sequence). The germline V and J ends were trimmed by 5 bases and 1 base, with 12 bases remaining between them. CDR3 sequence reads: CASSPSGESYEQYF. The CDR3 nucleotides are TGTGCCAGCAGCCCATCGGGTGAATCCTACGAGCAGTACTTC.